Each of the 7 T cell receptor beta chains below was sequenced from the same sample in a study of PD-1 blockade in mismatch repair-deficient tumors. Some clones are missing from TCRdb's copy, which holds only in-frame ones; the method was immunoSEQ multiplex PCR. The table includes 130,000 or so clones, about 85% detected once. Sequenced here: peripheral blood, sampled 44 weeks after starting pembrolizumab. Receptors were obtained from an adult with mismatch repair-deficient cancer.

This clone was seen once. J is TRBJ2-7 and V is TRBV4-3; TRBD2 matches 8 bases. The CDR3 has 16 residues. Trimming removed 0 bases from V and 2 bases from J; junction bases left unmatched: 6. Germline V lookup: CDR1 LGHNA, CDR2 YSLEER. The DNA for the CDR3 is TGCGCCAGCAGCCAAGAGCCTAGCGGGTCGCCCTACGAGCAGTACTTC. Residues: CASSQEPSGSPYEQYF.

The chain carries TRBV28 and TRBJ2-2; 8 bases match TRBD2. This CDR3 is 16 amino acids long. The germline V gene encodes CDR1 MDHEN and CDR2 SYDVKM. V lost 5 bases, J lost 0 bases, and 5 bases stayed unmatched. For the CDR3, the DNA is TGTGCCAGCAGTCCCGGACTAGCAGCGAACACCGGGGAGCTGTTTTTT. Its protein product is CASSPGLAANTGELFF.

Turning to this clone: This CDR3 is also generated by other DNA sequences in the sample. This chain joins TRBV6-1 and TRBJ2-7; D is possibly TRBD1 (6 bases). Germline V gives CDR1 MNHNS, CDR2 SASEGT. V shed 5 bases and J shed 2 bases, with 13 bases lying between them. CDR3 size: 14 residues. CDR3: CASSLRDNAYEQYF. Written as DNA, the CDR3 is TGTGCCAGCAGTTTACGGGACAATGCCTACGAGCAGTACTTC.

The chain employs TRBV28 and TRBJ2-1; TRBD2 matches 8 bases. V was pared by 3 bases and J by 7 bases, with 8 bases of the junction left unmatched. The CDR3 length is 15 residues. The germline gives CDR1 MDHEN, CDR2 SYDVKM. The CDR3 nucleotides read TGTGCCAGCAGTTTTCTCGGGAGGGCGGGTAATGAGCAGTTCTTC. It encodes CASSFLGRAGNEQFF.

This clone was detected once. The V gene is TRBV7-3, the J gene TRBJ2-2; D may be TRBD2 (5 bases). There are 15 residues in the CDR3. CDR1 is SGHTA and CDR2 is FQGTGA in the germline V gene. V was trimmed by 2 bases and J by 4 bases, leaving 11 bases between them. This CDR3 reads CASSLGSGSTGELFF. The CDR3, as DNA: TGTGCCAGCAGCTTAGGGAGTGGGAGCACCGGGGAGCTGTTTTTT.

The rearrangement uses TRBV15 and TRBJ2-7; 8 nucleotides agree with TRBD2. The CDR3 length is 14 residues. Trimming at V came to 0 bases and at J to 8 bases, leaving 6 bases not matched to a gene. Germline V gene data show CDR1 as LNHNV and CDR2 as YYDKDF (reference sequence). For the CDR3, the DNA is TGTGCCACCAGCAGAGACACCGGGGGGGCAAAGCAGTACTTC. Translation gives CATSRDTGGAKQYF.

The chain has TRBV27 and TRBJ2-7, with 12 bases that match TRBD1. V lost 2 bases, J lost 2 bases, and 7 bases stayed unmatched. The germline gives CDR1 MNHEY, CDR2 SMNVEV (reference sequence). This CDR3 is 17 amino acids long. Written as DNA, the CDR3 is TGTGCCAGCAGTTTACAAGGGGGACAGGGGGCCCCCTACGAGCAGTACTTC. Translating gives CASSLQGGQGAPYEQYF.